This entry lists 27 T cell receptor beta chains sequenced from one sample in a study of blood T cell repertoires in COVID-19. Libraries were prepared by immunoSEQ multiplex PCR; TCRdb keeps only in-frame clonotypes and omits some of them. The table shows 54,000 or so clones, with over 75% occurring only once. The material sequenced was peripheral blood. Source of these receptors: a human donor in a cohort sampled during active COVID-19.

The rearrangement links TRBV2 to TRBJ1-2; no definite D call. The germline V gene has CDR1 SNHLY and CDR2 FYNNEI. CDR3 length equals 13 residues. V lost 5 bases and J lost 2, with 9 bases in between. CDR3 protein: CASSRRGNYGYTF. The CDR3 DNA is TGTGCCAGCAGTCGTCGAGGAAACTATGGCTACACCTTC.

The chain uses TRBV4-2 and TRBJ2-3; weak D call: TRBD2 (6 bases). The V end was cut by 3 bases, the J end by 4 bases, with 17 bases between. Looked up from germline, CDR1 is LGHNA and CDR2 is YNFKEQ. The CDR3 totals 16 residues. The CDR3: CASSQPAGGGADTQYF. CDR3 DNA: TGTGCCAGCAGCCAGCCAGCGGGCGGAGGAGCAGATACGCAGTATTTT.

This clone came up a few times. The chain's CDR3 is CASSPDRGRGQPQHF. The CDR3 nucleotides are TGTGCCAGCAGTCCGGACAGGGGGCGGGGGCAGCCCCAGCATTTT. The chain joins TRBV6-5 to TRBJ1-5; TRBD1 matches at 11 bases. V gave up 5 bases and J gave up 7 bases; unmatched junction bases: 7. The CDR3 is 15 residues long. Germline V lookup: CDR1 MNHEY, CDR2 SVGAGI.

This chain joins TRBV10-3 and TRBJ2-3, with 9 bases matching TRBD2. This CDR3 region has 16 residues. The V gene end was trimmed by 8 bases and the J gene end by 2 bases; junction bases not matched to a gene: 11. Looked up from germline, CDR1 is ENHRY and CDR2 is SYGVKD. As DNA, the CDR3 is TGTGCCATCGACCGCTCTGAGCGGGGGGCCACAGATACGCAGTATTTT. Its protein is CAIDRSERGATDTQYF.

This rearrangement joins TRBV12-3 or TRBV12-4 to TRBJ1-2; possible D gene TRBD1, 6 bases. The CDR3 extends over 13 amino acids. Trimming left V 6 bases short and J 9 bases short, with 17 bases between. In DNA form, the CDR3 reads TGTGCCAGCAGCCCTACAGGGAGTCGCAGCTACACCTTC. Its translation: CASSPTGSRSYTF.

The CDR3 nucleotides are TGCAGCGTTGAATCGGGCAGGGGGCGAACAGATACGCAGTATTTT. Protein product: CSVESGRGRTDTQYF. V and J are TRBV29-1 and TRBJ2-3, with TRBD1 identical over 8 bases. Per germline, CDR1 SQVTM and CDR2 ANQGSEA. V was clipped by 2 bases and J by 3 bases; unmatched bases: 7. The CDR3 has 15 amino acids.

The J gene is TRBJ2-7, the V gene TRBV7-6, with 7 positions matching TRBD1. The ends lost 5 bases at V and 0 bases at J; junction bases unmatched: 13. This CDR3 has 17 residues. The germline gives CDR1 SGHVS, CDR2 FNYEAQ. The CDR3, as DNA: TGTGCCAGCAGCCCGACTCCTCGGACAGGAAGCTCCTACGAGCAGTACTTC. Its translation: CASSPTPRTGSSYEQYF. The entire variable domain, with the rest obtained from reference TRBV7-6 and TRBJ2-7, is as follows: GAGVSQSPRYKVTKRGQDVALRCDPISGHVSLYWYRQALGQGPEFLTYFNYEAQQDKSGLPNDRFSAERPEGSISTLTIQRTEQRDSAMYRCASSPTPRTGSSYEQYFGPGTRLTVT.

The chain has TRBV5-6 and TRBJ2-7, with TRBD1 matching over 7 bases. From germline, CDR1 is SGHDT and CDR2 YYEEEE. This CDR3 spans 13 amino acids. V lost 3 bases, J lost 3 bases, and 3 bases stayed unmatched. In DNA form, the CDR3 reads TGTGCCAGCAGCTCGACAGGGCGCTACGAGCAGTACTTC. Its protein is CASSSTGRYEQYF. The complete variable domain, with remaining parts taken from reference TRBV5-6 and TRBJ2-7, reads DAGVTQSPTHLIKTRGQQVTLRCSPKSGHDTVSWYQQALGQGPQFIFQYYEEEERQRGNFPDRFSGHQFPNYSSELNVNALLLGDSALYLCASSSTGRYEQYFGPGTRLTVT.

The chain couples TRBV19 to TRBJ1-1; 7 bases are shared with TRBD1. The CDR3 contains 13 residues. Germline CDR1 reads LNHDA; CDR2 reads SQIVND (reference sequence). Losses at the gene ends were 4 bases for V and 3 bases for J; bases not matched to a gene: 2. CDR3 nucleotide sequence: TGTGCCAGTAGTACTACAGGGGACACTGAAGCTTTCTTT. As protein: CASSTTGDTEAFF.

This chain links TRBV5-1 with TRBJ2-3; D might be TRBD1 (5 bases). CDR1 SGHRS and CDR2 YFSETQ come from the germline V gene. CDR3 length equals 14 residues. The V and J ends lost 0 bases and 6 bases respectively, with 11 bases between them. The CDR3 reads CASSLATAGDTQYF. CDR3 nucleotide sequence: TGCGCCAGCAGCTTGGCGACAGCTGGTGATACGCAGTATTTT.

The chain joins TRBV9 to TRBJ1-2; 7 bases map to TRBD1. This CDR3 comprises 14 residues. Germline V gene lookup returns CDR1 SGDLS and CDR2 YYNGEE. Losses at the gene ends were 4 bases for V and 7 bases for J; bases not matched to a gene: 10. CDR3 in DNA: TGTGCCAGCAGCCCCGAGGGGGCACCCTTTGGCTACACCTTC. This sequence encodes CASSPEGAPFGYTF.

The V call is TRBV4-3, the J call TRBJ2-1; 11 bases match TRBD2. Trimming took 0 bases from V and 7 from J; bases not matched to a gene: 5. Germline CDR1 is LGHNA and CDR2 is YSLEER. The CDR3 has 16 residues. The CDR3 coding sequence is TGCGCCAGCAGCCAAGATCGGACTAGCGGGTTGAATGAGCAGTTCTTC. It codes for CASSQDRTSGLNEQFF.

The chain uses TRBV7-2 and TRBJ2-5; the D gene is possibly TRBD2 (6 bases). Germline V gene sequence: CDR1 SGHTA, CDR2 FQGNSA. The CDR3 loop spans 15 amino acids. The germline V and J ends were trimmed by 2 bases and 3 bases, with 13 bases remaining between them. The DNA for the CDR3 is TGTGCCAGCAGCTTAAACGGGGGAGAAAAAGAGACCCAGTACTTC. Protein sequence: CASSLNGGEKETQYF.

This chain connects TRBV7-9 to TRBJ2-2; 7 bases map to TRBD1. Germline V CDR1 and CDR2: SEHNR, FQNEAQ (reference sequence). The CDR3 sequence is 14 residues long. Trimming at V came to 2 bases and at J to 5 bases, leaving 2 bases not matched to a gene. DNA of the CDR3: TGTGCCAGCAGCTTAACAGGGGATACCGGGGAGCTGTTTTTT. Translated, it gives CASSLTGDTGELFF.

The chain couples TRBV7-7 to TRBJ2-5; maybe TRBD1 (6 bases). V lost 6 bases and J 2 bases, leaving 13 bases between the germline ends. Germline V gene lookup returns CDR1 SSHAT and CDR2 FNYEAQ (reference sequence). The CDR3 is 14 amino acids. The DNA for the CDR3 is TGTGCCAGCAGTTCAGCCGGACAGCAAGAGACCCAGTACTTC. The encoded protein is CASSSAGQQETQYF.

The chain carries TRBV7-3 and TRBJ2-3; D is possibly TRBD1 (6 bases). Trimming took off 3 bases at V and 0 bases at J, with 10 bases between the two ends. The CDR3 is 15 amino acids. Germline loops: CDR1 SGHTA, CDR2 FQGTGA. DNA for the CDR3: TGTGCCAGCAGCTTGGGACAACCTAGCACAGATACGCAGTATTTT. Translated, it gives CASSLGQPSTDTQYF.

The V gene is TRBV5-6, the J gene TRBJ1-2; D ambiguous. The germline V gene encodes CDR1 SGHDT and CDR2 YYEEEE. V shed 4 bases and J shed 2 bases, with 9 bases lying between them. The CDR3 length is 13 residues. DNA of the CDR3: TGTGCCAGCAGCCCCGCCAGGAACTATGGCTACACCTTC. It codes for CASSPARNYGYTF.

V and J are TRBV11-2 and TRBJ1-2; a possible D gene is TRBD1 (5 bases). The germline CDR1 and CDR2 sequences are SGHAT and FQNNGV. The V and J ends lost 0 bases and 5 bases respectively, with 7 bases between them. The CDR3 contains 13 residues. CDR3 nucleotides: TGTGCCAGCAGCTTAGAGACAGCTTATGGCTACACCTTC. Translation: CASSLETAYGYTF.

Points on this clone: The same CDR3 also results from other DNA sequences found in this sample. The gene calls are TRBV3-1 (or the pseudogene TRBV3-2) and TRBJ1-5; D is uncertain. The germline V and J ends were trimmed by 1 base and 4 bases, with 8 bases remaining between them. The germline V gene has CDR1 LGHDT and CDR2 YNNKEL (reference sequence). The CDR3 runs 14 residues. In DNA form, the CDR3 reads TGTGCCAGCAGCCAAGGGGCAGGAAATCAGCCCCAGCATTTT. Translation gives CASSQGAGNQPQHF.

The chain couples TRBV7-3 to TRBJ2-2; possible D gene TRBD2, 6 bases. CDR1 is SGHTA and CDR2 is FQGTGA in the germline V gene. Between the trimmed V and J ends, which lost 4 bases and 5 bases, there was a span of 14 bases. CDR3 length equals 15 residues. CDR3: CASSSVGGKTGELFF. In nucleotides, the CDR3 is TGTGCCAGCAGCTCAGTCGGCGGGAAAACCGGGGAGCTGTTTTTT.

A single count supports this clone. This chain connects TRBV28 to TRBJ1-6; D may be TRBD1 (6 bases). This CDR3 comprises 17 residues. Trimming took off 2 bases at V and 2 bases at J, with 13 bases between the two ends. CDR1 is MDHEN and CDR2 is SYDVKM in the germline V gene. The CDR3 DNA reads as TGTGCCAGCAGTTTAACAGGGACCGGTGCCTATAATTCACCCCTCCACTTT. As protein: CASSLTGTGAYNSPLHF. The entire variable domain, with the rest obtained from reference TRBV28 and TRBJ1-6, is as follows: DVKVTQSSRYLVKRTGEKVFLECVQDMDHENMFWYRQDPGLGLRLIYFSYDVKMKEKGDIPEGYSVSREKKERFSLILESASTNQTSMYLCASSLTGTGAYNSPLHFGNGTRLTVT.

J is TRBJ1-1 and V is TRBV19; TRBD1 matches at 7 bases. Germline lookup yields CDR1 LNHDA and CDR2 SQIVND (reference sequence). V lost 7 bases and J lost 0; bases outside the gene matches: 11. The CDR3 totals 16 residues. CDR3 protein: CASIKYPGQLNTEAFF. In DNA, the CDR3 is TGTGCCAGTATTAAGTACCCGGGACAGCTGAACACTGAAGCTTTCTTT.

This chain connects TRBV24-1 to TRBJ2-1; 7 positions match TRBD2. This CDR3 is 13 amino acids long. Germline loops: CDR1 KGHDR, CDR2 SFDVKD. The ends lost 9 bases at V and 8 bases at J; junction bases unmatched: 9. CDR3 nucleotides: TGTGCCACCCAGCCGGCGGGAGTGGATGAGCAGTTCTTC. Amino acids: CATQPAGVDEQFF.

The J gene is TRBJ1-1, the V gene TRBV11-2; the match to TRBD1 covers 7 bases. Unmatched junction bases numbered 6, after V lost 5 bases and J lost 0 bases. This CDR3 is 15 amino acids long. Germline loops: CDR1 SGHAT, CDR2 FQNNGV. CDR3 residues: CASSTRDSMNTEAFF. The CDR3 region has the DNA TGTGCCAGCAGCACCCGGGACAGCATGAACACTGAAGCTTTCTTT.

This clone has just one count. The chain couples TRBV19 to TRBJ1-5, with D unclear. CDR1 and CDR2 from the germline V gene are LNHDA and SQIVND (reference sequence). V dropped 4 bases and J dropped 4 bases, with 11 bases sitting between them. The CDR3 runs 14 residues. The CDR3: CASSTRAWNQPQHF. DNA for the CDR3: TGTGCCAGTAGTACGAGGGCTTGGAATCAGCCCCAGCATTTT.

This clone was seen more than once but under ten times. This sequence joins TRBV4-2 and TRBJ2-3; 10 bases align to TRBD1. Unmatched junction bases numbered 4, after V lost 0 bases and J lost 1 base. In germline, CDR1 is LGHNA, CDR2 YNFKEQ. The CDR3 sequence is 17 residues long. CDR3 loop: CASSQDWGTGGTDTQYF. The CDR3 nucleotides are TGTGCCAGCAGCCAAGATTGGGGGACAGGGGGCACAGATACGCAGTATTTT.

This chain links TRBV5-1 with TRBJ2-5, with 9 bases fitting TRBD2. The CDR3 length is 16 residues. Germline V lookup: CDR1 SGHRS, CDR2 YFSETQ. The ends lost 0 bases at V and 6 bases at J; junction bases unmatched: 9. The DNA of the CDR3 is TGCGCCAGCAGCTTGGGTGTAGCGGGAGAGGCGAAGACCCAGTACTTC. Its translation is CASSLGVAGEAKTQYF.